This T cell receptor beta chain was sequenced in a study of blood T cell repertoires in COVID-19. Sequencing was performed with immunoSEQ multiplex PCR; in TCRdb, only in-frame clones are kept and a portion is missing. The repertoire holds about 210,000 clones, with 70% to 90% as singletons. This CDR3 has 15 residues. Germline V gene sequence: CDR1 LNHDA, CDR2 SQIVND (reference sequence). V lost 5 bases to trimming and J lost 0 bases; unmatched junction nucleotides: 5. The sequencing sample was made of PBMCs or T cells enriched from blood (not recorded which). The receptor was isolated from a woman aged 18-29 years who had recovered from COVID-19. The gene calls are TRBV19 and TRBJ2-7; TRBD1 agrees at 9 bases. Written as DNA, the CDR3 is TGTGCCAGTAGTCCGAGGACAGGGGCCTCCTACGAGCAGTACTTC. Residues: CASSPRTGASYEQYF. The full variable domain, completed using reference TRBV19 and TRBJ2-7, is DGGITQSPKYLFRKEGQNVTLSCEQNLNHDAMYWYRQDPGQGLRLIYYSQIVNDFQKGDIAEGYSVSREKKESFPLTVTSAQKNPTAFYLCASSPRTGASYEQYFGPGTRLTVT.